Below are 29 T cell receptor beta chains sequenced from a single sample in a study of blood T cell repertoires in COVID-19. Libraries were prepared by immunoSEQ multiplex PCR; TCRdb keeps only in-frame clonotypes and omits some of them. Of about 88,000 clones in the sample, about 83% were seen once. Sequencing input: peripheral blood. These receptor sequences come from a woman between 70 and 85 years old with acute or convalescent COVID-19.

The rearrangement uses TRBV28 and TRBJ2-3; 9 bases are shared with TRBD1. The CDR3 runs to 13 residues. V was pared by 6 bases and J by 5 bases, with 3 bases of the junction left unmatched. In germline, CDR1 is MDHEN, CDR2 SYDVKM. CDR3 in amino acids: CASRLTGGDTQYF. The CDR3 nucleotides read TGTGCCAGCAGACTGACAGGGGGAGATACGCAGTATTTT. The full variable domain, rest sourced from reference TRBV28 and TRBJ2-3, is DVKVTQSSRYLVKRTGEKVFLECVQDMDHENMFWYRQDPGLGLRLIYFSYDVKMKEKGDIPEGYSVSREKKERFSLILESASTNQTSMYLCASRLTGGDTQYFGPGTRLTVL.

The V and J genes are TRBV2 and TRBJ2-5; no reliable D call. Germline values: CDR1 SNHLY, CDR2 FYNNEI. Trimming pared 2 bases from V and 3 bases from J, leaving 16 bases between. This CDR3 contains 16 residues. The CDR3 is CASSESVGMVKETQYF. CDR3 DNA sequence: TGTGCCAGCAGTGAATCTGTGGGCATGGTAAAAGAGACCCAGTACTTC. Complete variable domain (other parts from reference TRBV2 and TRBJ2-5): EPEVTQTPSHQVTQMGQEVILRCVPISNHLYFYWYRQILGQKVEFLVSFYNNEISEKSEIFDDQFSVERPDGSNFTLKIRSTKLEDSAMYFCASSESVGMVKETQYFGPGTRLLVL.

As concerns this clone: In the same sample, other DNA sequences code for this CDR3. This chain connects TRBV28 to TRBJ2-6, with D possibly being TRBD2 (5 bases). CDR1 and CDR2 (germline): MDHEN, SYDVKM. This CDR3 has 15 residues. Trimming shortened V by 2 bases and J by 3 bases, and 8 bases separated the two germline ends. CDR3 region: CASSLTGDGANVLTF. The DNA for the CDR3 is TGTGCCAGCAGTTTAACCGGGGATGGGGCCAACGTCCTGACTTTC.

The rearrangement joins TRBV7-6 to TRBJ2-1; 9 bases match TRBD2. Germline lookup yields CDR1 SGHVS and CDR2 FNYEAQ. Trimming took 5 bases from V and 7 from J; bases not matched to a gene: 9. The CDR3 totals 15 residues. CDR3 nucleotides: TGTGCCAGCAGCCAGAGAGCGGGAGGAGAAAATGAGCAGTTCTTC. Its protein product is CASSQRAGGENEQFF. Complete variable domain (other parts from reference TRBV7-6 and TRBJ2-1): GAGVSQSPRYKVTKRGQDVALRCDPISGHVSLYWYRQALGQGPEFLTYFNYEAQQDKSGLPNDRFSAERPEGSISTLTIQRTEQRDSAMYRCASSQRAGGENEQFFGPGTRLTVL.

The V gene is TRBV3-1 (or the pseudogene TRBV3-2), the J gene TRBJ2-2; D ambiguous. The germline V gene encodes CDR1 LGHDT and CDR2 YNNKEL (reference sequence). V was pared by 1 base and J by 3 bases, with 24 bases between. The CDR3 loop spans 20 amino acids. The CDR3 loop is CASSQGTLTSYLADTGELFF. CDR3 DNA: TGTGCCAGCAGCCAAGGTACATTAACCTCCTATTTGGCGGACACCGGGGAGCTGTTTTTT.

This chain connects TRBV6-1 to TRBJ1-5; TRBD1 is a possible D gene (5 bases). The V end was cut by 0 bases, the J end by 1 base, with 13 bases between. Looked up from germline, CDR1 is MNHNS and CDR2 is SASEGT. CDR3 length: 17 amino acids. The CDR3 nucleotides read TGTGCCAGCAGTGAAGCTGTTCGCAGGGCGAGCAATCAGCCCCAGCATTTT. As protein: CASSEAVRRASNQPQHF.

The table lists this clone with a count of one. This sequence joins TRBV6-4 and TRBJ1-2; the match to TRBD1 covers 9 bases. V was clipped by 1 base and J by 2 bases; unmatched bases: 5. This CDR3 spans 16 amino acids. Germline V CDR1 and CDR2: MRHNA, SNTAGT. The CDR3 nucleotides are TGTGCCAGCAGTGACTTGAGGGACAGGGCGAACTATGGCTACACCTTC. As protein: CASSDLRDRANYGYTF.

The chain is built from TRBV28 and TRBJ1-2, with D perhaps TRBD1 (6 bases). The CDR3 is 15 amino acids. The V gene lost 2 bases and the J gene lost 2 bases, with 12 bases spanning the gap. From germline, CDR1 is MDHEN and CDR2 SYDVKM. CDR3 protein: CASSLGGTSNYGYTF. Written as DNA, the CDR3 is TGTGCCAGCAGTTTAGGGGGCACCTCAAACTATGGCTACACCTTC.

This clone was recorded once. The chain couples TRBV4-1 to TRBJ1-1; D is possibly TRBD1 (6 bases). Between the trimmed V and J ends, which lost 4 bases and 8 bases, there was a span of 14 bases. Germline loops: CDR1 MGHRA, CDR2 YSYEKL. This CDR3 comprises 13 residues. The CDR3, as DNA: TGCGCCAGCAGCCCATGGGACAAAATCGAAGCTTTCTTT. Protein: CASSPWDKIEAFF.

The J gene is TRBJ2-7, the V gene TRBV7-9; 10 nucleotides align to TRBD2. Germline values: CDR1 SEHNR, CDR2 FQNEAQ (reference sequence). V lost 2 bases to trimming and J lost 5 bases; unmatched junction nucleotides: 9. The CDR3 totals 16 residues. For the CDR3, the DNA is TGTGCCAGCAGCTTACGGCTACTCCTAGCGGGGGACGAGCAGTACGTC. The encoded protein is CASSLRLLLAGDEQYV.

The chain links TRBV6-5 to TRBJ2-7, with 9 bases that match TRBD1. The CDR3 covers 15 residues. The V segment lost 0 bases and the J segment 3 bases; nucleotides outside the gene matches: 3. The V gene's germline CDR1 is MNHEY and CDR2 SVGAGI. The CDR3 here is CASSYSDRGFYEQYV. DNA for the CDR3: TGTGCCAGCAGTTACTCGGACAGGGGCTTCTACGAGCAGTACGTC.

The chain has TRBV5-1 and TRBJ2-1; unclear D gene. From germline, CDR1 is SGHRS and CDR2 YFSETQ. The CDR3 loop spans 15 amino acids. With 4 bases removed from V and 0 bases from J, the gap between germline ends came to 11 bases. The CDR3 nucleotides are TGCGCCAGCAGCCCCGCCCTGAGCTCCTACAATGAGCAGTTCTTC. Protein sequence: CASSPALSSYNEQFF.

This chain uses TRBV4-2 with TRBJ2-3; 12 bases fit TRBD2. The CDR3 length is 16 residues. The V gene's germline CDR1 is LGHNA and CDR2 YNFKEQ. The V segment lost 1 base and the J segment 5 bases; nucleotides outside the gene matches: 4. CDR3 region: CASSQGLAGAEDTQYF. In nucleotides, the CDR3 is TGTGCCAGCAGCCAAGGACTAGCGGGGGCGGAAGATACGCAGTATTTT.

This chain links TRBV7-9 with TRBJ2-1; possibly TRBD2 for D (5 bases). The CDR3 has 13 amino acids. V lost 6 bases to trimming and J lost 8 bases, with 14 bases between them. Germline assignment: CDR1 SEHNR and CDR2 FQNEAQ (reference sequence). CDR3 in amino acids: CASSSSLADEQFF. Written as DNA, the CDR3 is TGTGCCAGCAGTTCTAGCCTGGCCGATGAGCAGTTCTTC.

This chain connects TRBV7-2 to TRBJ2-1; 10 bases are a match to TRBD2. With 5 bases clipped from V and 8 bases from J, the junction kept 12 bases outside the gene matches. In germline, CDR1 is SGHTA, CDR2 FQGNSA. The CDR3 is made up of 16 amino acids. DNA for the CDR3: TGTGCCAGCAGCGTTAGGGCTAGCGGGAGTGTAGATGAGCAGTTCTTC. This sequence encodes CASSVRASGSVDEQFF.

The genes are TRBV4-2 and TRBJ2-5, with D perhaps matching TRBD1 (8 bases). With 1 base removed from V and 5 bases from J, the gap between germline ends came to 23 bases. Germline V lookup: CDR1 LGHNA, CDR2 YNFKEQ. CDR3 length equals 18 residues. As DNA, the CDR3 is TGTGCCAGCAGCCAAGTATGGTCAGGGGGCAGCGGGGTGGAGACCCAGTACTTC. This gives the protein CASSQVWSGGSGVETQYF.

This clone was counted between two and nine times. V usage is TRBV24-1 and J usage is TRBJ2-2; 9 positions agree with TRBD1. V was pared by 2 bases and J by 3 bases, with 6 bases of the junction left unmatched. Germline V gives CDR1 KGHDR, CDR2 SFDVKD. This CDR3 has 17 residues. The CDR3 loop is CATSDSRTGVYTGELFF. CDR3 DNA: TGTGCCACCAGTGATTCGAGGACAGGGGTGTACACCGGGGAGCTGTTTTTT.

The chain combines TRBV5-1 with TRBJ1-1, with a possible D match to TRBD1 (5 bases). Germline CDR1 reads SGHRS; CDR2 reads YFSETQ. V shed 1 base and J shed 4 bases, with 17 bases lying between them. The CDR3 has 16 residues. CDR3 loop: CASSLSGSGEGTEAFF. The DNA for the CDR3 is TGCGCCAGCAGCTTGTCAGGGAGCGGGGAGGGCACTGAAGCTTTCTTT.

The CDR3 loop reads CASRRTSGVSSGANVLTF. The CDR3 region has the DNA TGTGCCAGTCGAAGGACTAGCGGGGTATCATCTGGGGCCAACGTCCTGACTTTC. The chain is built from TRBV19 and TRBJ2-6; 12 nucleotides match TRBD2. CDR1 and CDR2 from the germline V gene are LNHDA and SQIVND (reference sequence). The CDR3 has 18 amino acids. Germline trimming cut 8 bases from V and 1 base from J; bases unmatched to any gene: 9.

The gene calls are TRBV20-1 and TRBJ2-5, with 7 bases lining up with TRBD1. Trimming removed 5 bases from V and 7 bases from J; junction bases left unmatched: 4. The germline V gene has CDR1 DFQATT and CDR2 SNEGSKA (reference sequence). CDR3 length: 11 residues. CDR3: CSALQGWTQYF. Here the CDR3 DNA reads TGCAGTGCTTTACAGGGGTGGACCCAGTACTTC.

The chain recombines TRBV11-3 with TRBJ2-3, with 15 bases fitting TRBD2. CDR3 length: 17 amino acids. J was trimmed by 6 bases and V by 4 bases; bases with no gene match: 8. CDR1 SGHNT and CDR2 YENEEA come from the germline V gene. CDR3 loop: CASSSRTSGGDRDTQYF. DNA for the CDR3: TGTGCCAGCAGCTCACGGACTAGCGGGGGGGATCGGGATACGCAGTATTTT.

This rearrangement joins TRBV11-2 to TRBJ2-2; 12 bases agree with TRBD2. Looked up from germline, CDR1 is SGHAT and CDR2 is FQNNGV. V dropped 1 base and J dropped 6; count of bases not matched to a gene: 12. This CDR3 contains 19 residues. This CDR3 reads CASSLVASGREGGPGELFF. DNA of the CDR3: TGTGCCAGCAGCTTAGTCGCTAGCGGGAGGGAAGGTGGCCCCGGGGAGCTGTTTTTT.

The chain recombines TRBV14 with TRBJ2-1, with 13 bases matching TRBD2. The CDR3 extends over 15 amino acids. With V trimmed by 6 bases and J by 6 bases, 5 bases remained unmatched. Germline V gene lookup returns CDR1 SGHDN and CDR2 FVKESK. The DNA of the CDR3 is TGTGCCAGCAGACGGACTAGCGGGGGAAGCAATGAGCAGTTCTTC. This encodes CASRRTSGGSNEQFF. Based on the CDR3 plus reference TRBV14 and TRBJ2-1, the full variable domain is EAGVTQFPSHSVIEKGQTVTLRCDPISGHDNLYWYRRVMGKEIKFLLHFVKESKQDESGMPNNRFLAERTGGTYSTLKVQPAELEDSGVYFCASRRTSGGSNEQFFGPGTRLTVL.

The chain has TRBV27 and TRBJ1-4; 7 bases are shared with TRBD1. V dropped 6 bases and J dropped 4; count of bases not matched to a gene: 8. The CDR3 extends over 15 amino acids. Germline values: CDR1 MNHEY, CDR2 SMNVEV (reference sequence). CDR3 amino acids: CASSRTGTVNEKLFF. CDR3 bases: TGTGCCAGCAGCCGGACCGGGACAGTTAATGAAAAACTGTTTTTT.

This sequence joins TRBV10-1 and TRBJ2-1; TRBD1 agrees at 7 bases. The J segment lost 2 bases and the V segment lost 6 bases, leaving 1 base of the junction unmatched. This CDR3 contains 13 residues. CDR1 is WNHNN and CDR2 is SYGVQD in the germline V gene (reference sequence). CDR3: CASSGTAYNEQFF. The CDR3 nucleotides read TGCGCCAGCAGCGGGACAGCCTACAATGAGCAGTTCTTC.

The chain has TRBV7-9 and TRBJ2-1; TRBD2 is a possible D gene (6 bases). The CDR3 has 16 residues. The ends were cut back, 2 bases at V and 5 bases at J, with 16 bases in the middle. Germline loops: CDR1 SEHNR, CDR2 FQNEAQ (reference sequence). This CDR3 reads CASSLFDASEDNEQFF. Here the CDR3 DNA reads TGTGCCAGCAGCTTATTTGATGCTAGCGAGGACAATGAGCAGTTCTTC.

V usage is TRBV7-9 and J usage is TRBJ2-2, with 9 bases fitting TRBD1. V was clipped by 7 bases and J by 6 bases; unmatched bases: 9. The germline CDR1 and CDR2 sequences are SEHNR and FQNEAQ (reference sequence). CDR3 length equals 15 residues. The CDR3 reads CASNTGQGVSGELFF. CDR3 in DNA: TGTGCCAGCAATACGGGACAGGGAGTCTCCGGGGAGCTGTTTTTT.

The chain recombines TRBV7-2 with TRBJ1-5; D remains unclear. This CDR3 has 13 residues. V lost 6 bases and J 7 bases, leaving 13 bases between the germline ends. The germline V gene has CDR1 SGHTA and CDR2 FQGNSA. The CDR3 loop is CASSWEGSQPQHF. CDR3 DNA sequence: TGTGCCAGCAGTTGGGAAGGGAGCCAGCCCCAGCATTTT.

V and J are TRBV19 and TRBJ1-2; 7 bases fit TRBD1. The CDR3 loop spans 19 amino acids. CDR1 and CDR2 from the germline V gene are LNHDA and SQIVND (reference sequence). V trimming: 7 bases; J trimming: 0 bases; junction bases outside the gene matches: 20. The CDR3 reads CASKGQGTASFIANYGYTF. CDR3 DNA: TGTGCCAGTAAGGGCCAAGGGACAGCTAGTTTCATAGCTAACTATGGCTACACCTTC.